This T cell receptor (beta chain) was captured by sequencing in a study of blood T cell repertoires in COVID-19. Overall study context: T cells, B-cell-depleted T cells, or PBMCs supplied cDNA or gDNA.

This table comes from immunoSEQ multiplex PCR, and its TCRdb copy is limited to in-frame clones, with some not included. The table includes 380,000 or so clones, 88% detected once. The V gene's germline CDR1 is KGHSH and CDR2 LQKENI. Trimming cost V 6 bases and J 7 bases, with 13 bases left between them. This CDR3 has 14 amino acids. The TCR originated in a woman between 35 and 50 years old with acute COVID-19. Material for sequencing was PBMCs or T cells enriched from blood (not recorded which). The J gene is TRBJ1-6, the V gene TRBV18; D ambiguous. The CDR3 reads CASSLSNRNSPLHF. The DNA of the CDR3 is TGTGCCAGCTCGCTATCTAACCGGAATTCACCCCTCCACTTT.